A single sample gave rise to the 20 T cell receptor beta chains below, sequenced in a study of blood T cell repertoires in COVID-19. The data were produced by immunoSEQ multiplex PCR, yet TCRdb's version contains in-frame clones alone and is incomplete. Of under 75,000 clones in the sample, 85% to 90% were seen once. Sequencing used peripheral blood. These receptors were collected from a man aged 45-65 years with active COVID-19.

This clone appeared a single time. V usage is TRBV3-1 (or the pseudogene TRBV3-2) and J usage is TRBJ2-5; 7 bases line up with TRBD1. The CDR3 has 14 residues. Germline assignment: CDR1 LGHDT and CDR2 YNNKEL (reference sequence). The trim removed 3 bases at V and 5 bases at J, leaving 6 bases unmatched. This chain's CDR3 is CASSQGQIAETQYF. In DNA form, the CDR3 reads TGTGCCAGCAGCCAGGGACAGATCGCGGAGACCCAGTACTTC.

The chain joins TRBV5-6 to TRBJ2-5; D call uncertain. The V gene lost 1 base and the J gene lost 1 base, with 11 bases spanning the gap. CDR3 size: 15 residues. Germline-derived CDR1 and CDR2 are SGHDT and YYEEEE. The CDR3 DNA sequence: TGTGCCAGCAGCTTGTTGGCGACTGTCCAAGAGACCCAGTACTTC. Its translation: CASSLLATVQETQYF.

The chain uses TRBV6-5 and TRBJ1-6, with 7 bases aligning to TRBD1. Germline trimming cut 5 bases from V and 7 bases from J; bases unmatched to any gene: 5. Germline V gene data show CDR1 as MNHEY and CDR2 as SVGAGI. This CDR3 has 14 residues. DNA of the CDR3: TGTGCCAGCAGTCCCGGGACAGAAAATTCACCCCTCCACTTT. It specifies CASSPGTENSPLHF.

The V call is TRBV7-6, the J call TRBJ2-3, with a tentative D call TRBD2 (7 bases). V was trimmed by 2 bases and J by 2 bases, leaving 23 bases between them. The CDR3 runs to 19 residues. The germline V gene encodes CDR1 SGHVS and CDR2 FNYEAQ. The CDR3 here is CASSLIPLARGGYTDTQYF. CDR3 sequence (DNA): TGTGCCAGCAGCTTAATCCCCCTGGCCCGCGGGGGCTACACAGATACGCAGTATTTT.

The J gene is TRBJ2-2, the V gene TRBV5-4, with D maybe TRBD1 (5 bases). The CDR3 has 15 residues. V was shortened by 4 bases and J by 0 bases, with 10 bases between the two germline ends. Germline CDR1 SGHNT, CDR2 YYREEE (reference sequence). CDR3 sequence reads: CASSLQVTNTGELFF. DNA of the CDR3: TGTGCCAGCAGCCTACAGGTTACGAACACCGGGGAGCTGTTTTTT. Supplemented by reference TRBV5-4 and TRBJ2-2, the full variable domain reads ETGVTQSPTHLIKTRGQQVTLRCSSQSGHNTVSWYQQALGQGPQFIFQYYREEENGRGNFPPRFSGLQFPNYSSELNVNALELDDSALYLCASSLQVTNTGELFFGEGSRLTVL.

This chain connects TRBV10-2 to TRBJ1-3; D not certain. Trimming left V 3 bases short and J 2 bases short, with 11 bases between. The CDR3 spans 15 residues. Germline-derived CDR1 and CDR2 are WSHSY and SAAADI. The CDR3 DNA reads TGCGCCAGCAGTGAATGGGCGTTACCTGGAAACACCATATATTTT. It is translated as CASSEWALPGNTIYF.

The sample holds one count of this clone. V is TRBV5-8 and J is TRBJ1-5, with a possible D match to TRBD1 (6 bases). Germline V gene data show CDR1 as SGHTS and CDR2 as YDEGEE. The CDR3 sequence is 15 residues long. Trimming took off 5 bases at V and 9 bases at J, with 21 bases between the two ends. The CDR3 DNA sequence: TGTGCCAGCAGTCCAAGGACAGCTCAATTGTGGCCCCAGCATTTT. Protein: CASSPRTAQLWPQHF.

This clone was found a few times. The genes are TRBV11-2 and TRBJ1-1; D is undetermined. This CDR3 has 14 amino acids. Germline V CDR1 and CDR2: SGHAT, FQNNGV. V lost 4 bases to trimming and J lost 1 base, with 10 bases between them. Written as DNA, the CDR3 is TGTGCCAGCAGCTCATTCGGGTCGAACACTGAAGCTTTCTTT. It yields the protein CASSSFGSNTEAFF. The entire variable domain, with the rest obtained from reference TRBV11-2 and TRBJ1-1, is as follows: EAGVAQSPRYKIIEKRQSVAFWCNPISGHATLYWYQQILGQGPKLLIQFQNNGVVDDSQLPKDRFSAERLKGVDSTLKIQPAKLEDSAVYLCASSSFGSNTEAFFGQGTRLTVV.

The genes are TRBV9 and TRBJ1-2; TRBD1 matches at 8 bases. J was trimmed by 4 bases and V by 2 bases; bases with no gene match: 10. The CDR3 runs 16 residues. Per germline, CDR1 SGDLS and CDR2 YYNGEE. CDR3 nucleotides: TGTGCCAGCAGCGTGAGCCCTCAGACAGGGGTCTATGGCTACACCTTC. It is translated as CASSVSPQTGVYGYTF. Based on the CDR3 plus reference TRBV9 and TRBJ1-2, the full variable domain is DSGVTQTPKHLITATGQRVTLRCSPRSGDLSVYWYQQSLDQGLQFLIQYYNGEERAKGNILERFSAQQFPDLHSELNLSSLELGDSALYFCASSVSPQTGVYGYTFGSGTRLTVV.

The V call is TRBV4-1, the J call TRBJ1-6; 8 bases line up with TRBD1. Unmatched junction bases numbered 8, after V lost 3 bases and J lost 7 bases. Per germline, CDR1 MGHRA and CDR2 YSYEKL. The CDR3 covers 16 residues. DNA of the CDR3: TGCGCCAGCAGCCAGGACAGACAGGGGAGGAATTCACCCCTCCACTTT. It yields the protein CASSQDRQGRNSPLHF.

The V and J genes are TRBV5-1 and TRBJ2-1, with 13 nucleotides matching TRBD2. V trimming: 2 bases; J trimming: 7 bases; junction bases outside the gene matches: 9. The CDR3 runs to 17 residues. Germline values: CDR1 SGHRS, CDR2 YFSETQ. The CDR3 loop reads CASSLRLAGGPENEQFF. The CDR3 DNA reads TGCGCCAGCAGCTTACGACTAGCGGGGGGCCCGGAAAATGAGCAGTTCTTC. Full variable domain (rest looked up from reference TRBV5-1 and TRBJ2-1): KAGVTQTPRYLIKTRGQQVTLSCSPISGHRSVSWYQQTPGQGLQFLFEYFSETQRNKGNFPGRFSGRQFSNSRSEMNVSTLELGDSALYLCASSLRLAGGPENEQFFGPGTRLTVL.

This clone was seen just once. J is TRBJ2-3 and V is TRBV10-1, with 11 bases fitting TRBD1. This CDR3 spans 15 amino acids. Germline trimming cut 6 bases from V and 3 bases from J; bases unmatched to any gene: 5. Germline CDR1 reads WNHNN; CDR2 reads SYGVQD (reference sequence). DNA of the CDR3: TGCGCCAGCAGCGATGGACAGGGGGCAACAGATACGCAGTATTTT. Protein: CASSDGQGATDTQYF.

The chain carries TRBV19 and TRBJ1-5; D is unclear. Per the germline V gene, CDR1 is LNHDA and CDR2 is SQIVND (reference sequence). The CDR3 spans 15 residues. V lost 6 bases, J lost 7 bases, and 19 bases lay in between. CDR3 coding DNA: TGTGCCAGTAGGTTAGAATACGCGGTCAGCCAGCCCCAGCATTTT. This translates into CASRLEYAVSQPQHF.

This sequence joins TRBV23-1 and TRBJ2-1; 9 bases fit TRBD2. TRBV23-1 is assigned to the ORF class and has an uncertain function. The CDR3 has 18 amino acids. Trimming cost V 0 bases and J 7 bases; bases outside gene matches: 13. The CDR3 DNA reads as TGCGCCAGCAGTCAATCGATCGGGCGGGGGGGAGTAAGGAATGAGCAGTTCTTC. Protein sequence: CASSQSIGRGGVRNEQFF.

The chain recombines TRBV12-3 or TRBV12-4 with TRBJ2-1; the D gene is possibly TRBD2 (5 bases). The V end was cut by 5 bases, the J end by 3 bases, with 8 bases between. The CDR3 runs 13 residues. The DNA of the CDR3 is TGTGCCAGCAGTCGAACTAGCTACAATGAGCAGTTCTTC. As protein: CASSRTSYNEQFF.

The chain combines TRBV6-2 or TRBV6-3 with TRBJ2-1, with 10 bases lining up with TRBD2. V shed 6 bases, J shed 4 bases, and the junction held 3 bases outside the gene matches. The CDR3 length is 14 residues. In germline, CDR1 is MNHEY, CDR2 SVGEGT. DNA for the CDR3: TGTGCCAGCAGCCTAGCGGGGGTTTACAATGAGCAGTTCTTC. Protein: CASSLAGVYNEQFF.

This chain connects TRBV5-1 to TRBJ2-5; possible D gene TRBD1, 5 bases. Trimming left V 1 base short and J 4 bases short, with 11 bases between. Germline CDR1 and CDR2: SGHRS and YFSETQ. The CDR3 is made up of 14 amino acids. The CDR3 DNA follows: TGCGCCAGCAGCTTGAGGGGCCATCGAGAGACCCAGTACTTC. Protein sequence: CASSLRGHRETQYF.

In its sample, this clone was seen once. The rearrangement links TRBV11-2 to TRBJ2-1; weak D call: TRBD2 (6 bases). V shed 3 bases and J shed 7 bases, with 10 bases lying between them. CDR1 and CDR2 from the germline V gene are SGHAT and FQNNGV. CDR3 size: 13 residues. The CDR3 reads CASSFLGGNEQFF. As DNA, the CDR3 is TGTGCCAGCAGCTTCCTAGGAGGGAATGAGCAGTTCTTC. The whole variable domain, filled in from reference TRBV11-2 and TRBJ2-1, reads EAGVAQSPRYKIIEKRQSVAFWCNPISGHATLYWYQQILGQGPKLLIQFQNNGVVDDSQLPKDRFSAERLKGVDSTLKIQPAKLEDSAVYLCASSFLGGNEQFFGPGTRLTVL.

V is TRBV6-5 and J is TRBJ1-1, with a possible D match to TRBD1 (6 bases). CDR3 size: 14 residues. Trimming removed 6 bases from V and 0 bases from J, with 11 bases in between. Germline V lookup: CDR1 MNHEY, CDR2 SVGAGI. This CDR3 reads CASRQGIMNTEAFF. For the CDR3, the DNA is TGTGCCAGCAGACAGGGAATCATGAACACTGAAGCTTTCTTT.

The chain is built from TRBV6-1 and TRBJ1-1, with 9 nucleotides matching TRBD1. This CDR3 is 13 amino acids long. CDR1 MNHNS and CDR2 SASEGT come from the germline V gene. The V gene end was trimmed by 3 bases and the J gene end by 8 bases; junction bases not matched to a gene: 4. CDR3 sequence reads: CASSDLGQGEAFF. The DNA for the CDR3 is TGTGCCAGCAGTGACCTTGGACAGGGGGAAGCTTTCTTT.